This T cell receptor (beta chain) was sequenced in a study of blood T cell repertoires in COVID-19. Study-level background: Samples came from the United States, Italy and Spain, spanning acute and convalescent COVID-19. In each case, the material was cDNA or gDNA derived from T cells, B-cell-depleted T cells, or PBMCs.

V lost 0 bases and J lost 8, with 10 bases in between. The germline V gene has CDR1 LGHNA and CDR2 YSLEER. The CDR3 runs to 13 residues. Authors' methods: Amplified reference gene primers provided the basis for estimating nucleated cell counts. Profiled with immunoSEQ multiplex PCR; TCRdb holds only in-frame clones, not every one. V, J and clone size reflect that table, while D and trimming were determined from the DNA. The sample shows approximately 280,000 clones, over 75% of them seen only once. The rearrangement links TRBV4-3 to TRBJ1-2; a possible D gene is TRBD1 (5 bases). The source material was peripheral blood. This clonotype originated in a man younger than 35 with active or convalescent COVID-19. The CDR3 sequence: CASSQDLNRGYTF. Written as DNA, the CDR3 is TGCGCCAGCAGCCAAGATCTTAACAGGGGCTACACCTTC.